The 5 T cell receptor beta chains given below trace back to one sample, sequenced in a study of type 1 regulatory T cells. Each CDR3 protein is one row after TCRdb ran MiXCR on the reads. The sample contains 60,000 to 70,000 distinct CDR3 sequences, about 50% of which appear only once. These receptors' targets are unknown. The sequenced material came from cultured non-Tr1 T cells, either the whole culture or a sorted T cell fraction (not recorded which). Receptor source: a human donor in good health.

This clonotype was counted a few times. This sequence joins TRBV5-4 and TRBJ1-6; the match to TRBD1 covers 8 bases. The CDR3 is 16 residues long. The trim removed 4 bases at V and 11 bases at J, leaving 14 bases unmatched. Germline lookup yields CDR1 SGHNT and CDR2 YYREEE (reference sequence). CDR3 bases: TGTGCCAGCAGCCTTGGAGGCAGGACAGGGCAAACACCCCTCCACTTT. It yields the protein CASSLGGRTGQTPLHF.

This clonotype is judged medium-sized. Compared with germline, one end of the junction differs, possibly owing to a read error. The chain combines TRBV7-7 with TRBJ2-5; TRBD2 aligns across 15 bases. The CDR3 sequence is 16 residues long. CDR1 is SSHAT, CDR2 FNYEAQ, per germline (reference sequence). CDR3 sequence: CASSLGLAGGQETQYF. DNA of the CDR3: TGTGCCAGCAGTTTAGGACTAGCGGGGGGGCAAGAGACCCAGTACTTC. Supplemented by reference TRBV7-7 and TRBJ2-5, the full variable domain reads GAGVSQSPRYKVTKRGQDVTLRCDPISSHATLYWYQQALGQGPEFLTYFNYEAQPDKSGLPSDRFSAERPEGSISTLTIQRTEQRDSAMYRCASSLGLAGGQETQYFGPGTRLLVL.

This clonotype has just a few counts. The chain links TRBV20-1 to TRBJ1-1, with D maybe TRBD1 (6 bases). With 0 bases removed from V and 7 bases from J, the gap between germline ends came to 12 bases. This CDR3 spans 13 amino acids. The V gene's germline CDR1 is DFQATT and CDR2 SNEGSKA (reference sequence). The chain's CDR3 is CSARDVMTGEAFF. CDR3 bases: TGCAGTGCTAGAGATGTCATGACAGGTGAAGCTTTCTTT.

V and J are TRBV20-1 and TRBJ2-5; 8 positions agree with TRBD2. The CDR3 consists of 13 residues. Unmatched junction bases numbered 8, after V lost 6 bases and J lost 5 bases. CDR1 and CDR2 from the germline V gene are DFQATT and SNEGSKA (reference sequence). The CDR3 region has the DNA TGCAGTGCCAATCCCGGGGGGGCCGAGACCCAGTACTTC. Its translation: CSANPGGAETQYF.

V is TRBV20-1 and J is TRBJ2-7; D tentatively fits TRBD1 or TRBD2 (5 bases each). Trimming left V 0 bases short and J 2 bases short, with 11 bases between. CDR1 is DFQATT, CDR2 SNEGSKA, per germline (reference sequence). The CDR3 consists of 14 residues. In DNA, the CDR3 is TGCAGTGCTAGAGATCTGGGGGACCCCTACGAGCAGTACTTC. Amino acid sequence: CSARDLGDPYEQYF.